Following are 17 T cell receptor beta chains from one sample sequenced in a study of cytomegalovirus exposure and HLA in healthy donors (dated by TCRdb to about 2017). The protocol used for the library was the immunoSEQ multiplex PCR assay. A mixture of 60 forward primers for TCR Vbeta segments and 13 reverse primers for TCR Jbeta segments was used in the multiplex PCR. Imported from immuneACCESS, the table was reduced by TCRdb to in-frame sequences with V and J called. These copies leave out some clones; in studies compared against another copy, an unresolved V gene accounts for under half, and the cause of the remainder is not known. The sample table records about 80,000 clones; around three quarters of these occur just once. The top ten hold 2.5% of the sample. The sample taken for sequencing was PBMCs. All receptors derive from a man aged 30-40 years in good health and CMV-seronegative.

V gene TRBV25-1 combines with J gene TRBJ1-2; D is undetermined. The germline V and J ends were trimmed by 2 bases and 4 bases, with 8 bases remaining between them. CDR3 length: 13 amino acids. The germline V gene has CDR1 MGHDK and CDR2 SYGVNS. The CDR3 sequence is CASSERGAYGYTF. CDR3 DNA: TGTGCCAGCAGTGAACGGGGTGCCTATGGCTACACCTTC.

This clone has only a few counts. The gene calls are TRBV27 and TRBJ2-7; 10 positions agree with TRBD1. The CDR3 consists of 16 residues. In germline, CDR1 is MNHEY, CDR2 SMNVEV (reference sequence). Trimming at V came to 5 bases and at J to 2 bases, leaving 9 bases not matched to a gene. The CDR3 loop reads CASSAYRDRGPYEQYF. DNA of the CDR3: TGTGCCAGCAGTGCGTACCGGGACAGGGGCCCCTACGAGCAGTACTTC.

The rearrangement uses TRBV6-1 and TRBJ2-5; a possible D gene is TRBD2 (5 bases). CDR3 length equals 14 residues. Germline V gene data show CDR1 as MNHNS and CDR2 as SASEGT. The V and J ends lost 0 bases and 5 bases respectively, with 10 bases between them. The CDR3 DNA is TGTGCCAGCAGTGAAGCGCGAGGGCCGGAGACCCAGTACTTC. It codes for CASSEARGPETQYF.

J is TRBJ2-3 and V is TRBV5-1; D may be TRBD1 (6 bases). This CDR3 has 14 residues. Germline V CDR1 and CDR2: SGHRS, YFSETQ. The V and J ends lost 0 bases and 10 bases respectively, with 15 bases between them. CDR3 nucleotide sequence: TGCGCCAGCAGCTTGGGTGGGGGCCAGAGGGCGCAGTATTTT. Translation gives CASSLGGGQRAQYF.

CDR3 region: CASSQNRAVSNQPQHF. The CDR3 bases are TGCGCCAGCAGCCAGAACAGGGCCGTAAGCAATCAGCCCCAGCATTTT. V gene TRBV4-3 combines with J gene TRBJ1-5, with D possibly being TRBD1 (6 bases). Germline CDR1 and CDR2: LGHNA and YSLEER. The V end lost 3 bases, the J end lost 1 base, and 13 bases lay between the germline ends. The CDR3 spans 16 residues.

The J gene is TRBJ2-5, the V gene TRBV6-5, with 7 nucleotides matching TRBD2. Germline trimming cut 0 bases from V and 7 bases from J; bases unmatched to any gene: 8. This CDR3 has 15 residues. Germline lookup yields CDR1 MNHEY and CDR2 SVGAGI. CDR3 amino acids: CASSYSSGVPGTQYF. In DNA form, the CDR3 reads TGTGCCAGCAGTTACTCGAGCGGGGTCCCAGGGACCCAGTACTTC.

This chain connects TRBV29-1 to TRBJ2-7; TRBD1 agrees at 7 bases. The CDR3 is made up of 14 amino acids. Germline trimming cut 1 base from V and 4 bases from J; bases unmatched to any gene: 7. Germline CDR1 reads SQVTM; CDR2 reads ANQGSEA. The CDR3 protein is CSVEGRQGDYEQYF. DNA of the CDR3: TGCAGCGTTGAAGGTCGGCAGGGGGATTACGAGCAGTACTTC.

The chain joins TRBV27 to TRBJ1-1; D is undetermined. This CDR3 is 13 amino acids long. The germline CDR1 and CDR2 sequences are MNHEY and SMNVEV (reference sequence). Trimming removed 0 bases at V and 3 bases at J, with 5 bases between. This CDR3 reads CASSLSQYTEAFF. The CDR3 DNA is TGTGCCAGCAGTTTATCCCAGTACACTGAAGCTTTCTTT.

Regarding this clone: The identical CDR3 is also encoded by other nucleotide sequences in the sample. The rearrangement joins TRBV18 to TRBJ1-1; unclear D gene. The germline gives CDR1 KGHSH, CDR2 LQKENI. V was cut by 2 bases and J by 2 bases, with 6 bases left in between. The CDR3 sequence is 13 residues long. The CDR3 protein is CASSPTGNTEAFF. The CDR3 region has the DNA TGTGCCAGCTCACCAACGGGAAACACTGAAGCTTTCTTT.

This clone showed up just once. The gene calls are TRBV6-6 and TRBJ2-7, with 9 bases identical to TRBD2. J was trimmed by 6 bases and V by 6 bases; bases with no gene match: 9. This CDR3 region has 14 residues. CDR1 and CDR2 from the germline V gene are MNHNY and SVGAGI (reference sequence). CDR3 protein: CASSRSGSWGEQYF. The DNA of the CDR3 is TGTGCCAGCAGCCGTAGCGGGAGTTGGGGCGAGCAGTACTTC.

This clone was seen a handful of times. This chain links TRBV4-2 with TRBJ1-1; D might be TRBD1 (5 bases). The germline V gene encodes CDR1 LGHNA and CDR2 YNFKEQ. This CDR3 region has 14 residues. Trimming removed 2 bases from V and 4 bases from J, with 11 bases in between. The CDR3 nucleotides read TGTGCCAGCAGCCAACAGGGCGTGTTCACTGAAGCTTTCTTT. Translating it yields CASSQQGVFTEAFF.

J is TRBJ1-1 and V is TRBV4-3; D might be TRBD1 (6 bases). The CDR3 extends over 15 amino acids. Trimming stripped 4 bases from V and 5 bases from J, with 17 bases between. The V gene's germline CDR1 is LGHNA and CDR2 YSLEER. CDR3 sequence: CASSRLTGSRTEAFF. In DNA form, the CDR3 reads TGCGCCAGCAGCCGACTCACAGGGAGTAGGACTGAAGCTTTCTTT.

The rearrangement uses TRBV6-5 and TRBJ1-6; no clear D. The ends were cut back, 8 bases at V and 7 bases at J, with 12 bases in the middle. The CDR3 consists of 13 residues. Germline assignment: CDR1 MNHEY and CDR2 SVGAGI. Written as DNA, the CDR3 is TGTGCCAGCTCCTACCCGGGAAATTCACCCCTCCACTTT. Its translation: CASSYPGNSPLHF.

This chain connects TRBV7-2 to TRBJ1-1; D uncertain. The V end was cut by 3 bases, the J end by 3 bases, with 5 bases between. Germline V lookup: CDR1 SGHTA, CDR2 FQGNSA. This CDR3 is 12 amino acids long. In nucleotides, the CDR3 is TGTGCCAGCAGCTTGCAGGACACTGAAGCTTTCTTT. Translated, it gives CASSLQDTEAFF.

Written as DNA, the CDR3 is TGCGCCAGCAGTGAGGTTGCAGGGGGAGCTTTCTTT. This translates into CASSEVAGGAFF. The chain employs TRBV10-2 and TRBJ1-1; 7 nucleotides agree with TRBD1. The CDR3 has 12 amino acids. Losses at the gene ends were 2 bases for V and 10 bases for J; bases not matched to a gene: 4. Germline V gene data show CDR1 as WSHSY and CDR2 as SAAADI.

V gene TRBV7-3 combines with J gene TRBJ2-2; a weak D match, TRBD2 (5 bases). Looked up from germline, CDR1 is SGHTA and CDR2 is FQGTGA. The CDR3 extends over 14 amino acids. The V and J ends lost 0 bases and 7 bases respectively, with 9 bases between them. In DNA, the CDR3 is TGTGCCAGCAGCTTAACGGCGAGGGACGGGGAGCTGTTTTTT. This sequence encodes CASSLTARDGELFF.

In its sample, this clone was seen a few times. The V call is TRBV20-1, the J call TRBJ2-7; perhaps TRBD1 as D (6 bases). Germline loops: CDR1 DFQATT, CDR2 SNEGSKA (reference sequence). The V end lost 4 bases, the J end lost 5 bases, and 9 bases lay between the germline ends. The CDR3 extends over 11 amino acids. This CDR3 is CSAIQGNEQYF. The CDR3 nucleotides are TGCAGTGCTATACAGGGAAACGAGCAGTACTTC.